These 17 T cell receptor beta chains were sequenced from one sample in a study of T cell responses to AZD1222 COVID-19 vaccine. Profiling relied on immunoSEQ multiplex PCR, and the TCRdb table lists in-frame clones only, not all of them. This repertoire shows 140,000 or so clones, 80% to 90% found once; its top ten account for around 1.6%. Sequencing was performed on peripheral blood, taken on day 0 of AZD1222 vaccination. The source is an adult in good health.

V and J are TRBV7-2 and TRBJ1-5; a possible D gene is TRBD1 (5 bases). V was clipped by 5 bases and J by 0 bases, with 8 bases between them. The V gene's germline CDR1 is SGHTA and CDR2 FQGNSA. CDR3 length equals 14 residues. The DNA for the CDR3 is TGTGCCAGCAGCCTAAGGGGTAGCAATCAGCCCCAGCATTTT. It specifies CASSLRGSNQPQHF.

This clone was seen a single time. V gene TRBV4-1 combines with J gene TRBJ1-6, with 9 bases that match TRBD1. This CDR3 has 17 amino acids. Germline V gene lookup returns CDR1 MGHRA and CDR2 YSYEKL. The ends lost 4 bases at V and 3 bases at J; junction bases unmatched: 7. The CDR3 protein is CASSLSKGQGYNSPLHF. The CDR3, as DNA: TGCGCCAGCAGCCTAAGCAAGGGACAGGGCTATAATTCACCCCTCCACTTT.

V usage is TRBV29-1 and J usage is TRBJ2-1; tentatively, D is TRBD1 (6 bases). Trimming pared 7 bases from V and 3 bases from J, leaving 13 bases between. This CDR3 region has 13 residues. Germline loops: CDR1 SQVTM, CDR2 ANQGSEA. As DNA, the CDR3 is TGCAGCGCCGGGGACACAGACTACAATGAGCAGTTCTTC. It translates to CSAGDTDYNEQFF.

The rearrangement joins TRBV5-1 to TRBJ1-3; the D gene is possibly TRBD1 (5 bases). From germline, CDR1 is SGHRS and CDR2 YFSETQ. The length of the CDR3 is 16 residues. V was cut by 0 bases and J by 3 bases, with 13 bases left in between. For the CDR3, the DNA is TGCGCCAGCAGCTTGGGGGGACGGACCCGTGGAAACACCATATATTTT. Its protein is CASSLGGRTRGNTIYF.

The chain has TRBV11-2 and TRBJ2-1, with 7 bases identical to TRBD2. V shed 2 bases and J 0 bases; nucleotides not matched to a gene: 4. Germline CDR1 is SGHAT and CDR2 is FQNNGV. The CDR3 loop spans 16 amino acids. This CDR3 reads CASSLIGGSSYNEQFF. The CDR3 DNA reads TGTGCCAGCAGCTTAATCGGGGGGAGCTCCTACAATGAGCAGTTCTTC.

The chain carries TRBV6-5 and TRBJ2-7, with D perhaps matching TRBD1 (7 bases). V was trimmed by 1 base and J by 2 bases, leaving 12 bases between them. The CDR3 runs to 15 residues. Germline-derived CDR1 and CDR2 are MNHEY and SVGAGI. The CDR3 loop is CASSYFGGQTYEQYF. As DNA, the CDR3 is TGTGCCAGCAGTTACTTCGGGGGACAGACCTACGAGCAGTACTTC.

CDR3 amino acids: CASSVTRANYGYTF. The CDR3 nucleotides are TGTGCCAGCAGTGTTACTCGAGCTAACTATGGCTACACCTTC. V usage is TRBV28 and J usage is TRBJ1-2; D is unresolved. Germline V CDR1 and CDR2: MDHEN, SYDVKM. The CDR3 is 14 residues long. Trimming shortened V by 5 bases and J by 0 bases, and 10 bases separated the two germline ends.

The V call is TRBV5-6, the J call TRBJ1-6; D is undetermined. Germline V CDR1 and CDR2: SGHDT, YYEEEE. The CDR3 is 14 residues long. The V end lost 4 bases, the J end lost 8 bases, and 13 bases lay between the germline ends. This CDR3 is CASSLPARHSPLHF. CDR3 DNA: TGTGCCAGCAGCCTACCTGCCCGTCATTCACCCCTCCACTTT.

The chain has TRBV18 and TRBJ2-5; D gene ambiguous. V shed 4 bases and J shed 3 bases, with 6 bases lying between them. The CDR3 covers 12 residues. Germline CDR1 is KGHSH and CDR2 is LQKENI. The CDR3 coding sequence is TGTGCCAGCTCACGGGCAGAAGAGACCCAGTACTTC. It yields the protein CASSRAEETQYF.

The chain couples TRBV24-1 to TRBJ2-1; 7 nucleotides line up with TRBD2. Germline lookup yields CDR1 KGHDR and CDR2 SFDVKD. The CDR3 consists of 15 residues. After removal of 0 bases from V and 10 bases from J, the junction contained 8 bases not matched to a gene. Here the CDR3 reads CATSDLGGGDREQFF. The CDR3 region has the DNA TGTGCCACCAGTGATTTGGGGGGGGGAGACCGGGAGCAGTTCTTC.

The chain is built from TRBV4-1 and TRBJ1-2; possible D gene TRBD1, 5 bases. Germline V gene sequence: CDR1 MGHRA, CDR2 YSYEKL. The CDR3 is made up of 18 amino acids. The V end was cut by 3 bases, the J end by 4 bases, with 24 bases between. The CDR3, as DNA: TGCGCCAGCAGCCATCCCCTGGAGTACAGGTCCTCCACCTATGGCTACACCTTC. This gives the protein CASSHPLEYRSSTYGYTF.

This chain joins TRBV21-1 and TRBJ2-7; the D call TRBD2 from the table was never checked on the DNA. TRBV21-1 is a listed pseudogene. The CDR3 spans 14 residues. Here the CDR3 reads CASSKEARDVEQYF. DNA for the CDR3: TGTGCCAGCAGCAAAGAGGCGCGGGACGTCGAGCAGTACTTC.

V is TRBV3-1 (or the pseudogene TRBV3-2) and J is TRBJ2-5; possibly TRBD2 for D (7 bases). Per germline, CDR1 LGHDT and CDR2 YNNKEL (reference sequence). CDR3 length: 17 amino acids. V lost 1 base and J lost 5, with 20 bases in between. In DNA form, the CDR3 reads TGTGCCAGCAGCCAAGTCACTCGGACGGGGGGCTGGGAGACCCAGTACTTC. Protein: CASSQVTRTGGWETQYF.

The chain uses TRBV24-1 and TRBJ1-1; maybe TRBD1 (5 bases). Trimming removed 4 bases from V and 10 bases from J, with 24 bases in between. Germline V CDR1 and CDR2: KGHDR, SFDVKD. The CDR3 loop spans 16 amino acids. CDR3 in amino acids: CATSEAGTGVGGVAFF. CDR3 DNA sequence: TGTGCCACCAGTGAAGCCGGGACTGGGGTCGGAGGGGTAGCTTTCTTT.

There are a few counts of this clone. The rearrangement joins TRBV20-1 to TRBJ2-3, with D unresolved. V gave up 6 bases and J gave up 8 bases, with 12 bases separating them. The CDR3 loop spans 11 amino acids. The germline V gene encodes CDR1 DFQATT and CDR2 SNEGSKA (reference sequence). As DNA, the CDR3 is TGCAGTGCCCACGGACCGGCTACGCAGTATTTT. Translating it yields CSAHGPATQYF.

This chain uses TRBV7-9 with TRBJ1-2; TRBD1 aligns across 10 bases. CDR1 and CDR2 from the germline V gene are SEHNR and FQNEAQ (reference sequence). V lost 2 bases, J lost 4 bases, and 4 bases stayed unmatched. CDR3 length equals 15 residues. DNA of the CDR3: TGTGCCAGCAGCTTATCGACAGGGGGCGCCTATGGCTACACCTTC. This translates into CASSLSTGGAYGYTF.

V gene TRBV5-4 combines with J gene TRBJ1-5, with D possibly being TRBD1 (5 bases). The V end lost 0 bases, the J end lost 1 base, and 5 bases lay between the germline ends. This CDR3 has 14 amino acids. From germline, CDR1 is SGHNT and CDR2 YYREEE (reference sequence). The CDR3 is CASSLDRSNQPQHF. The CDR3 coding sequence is TGTGCCAGCAGCTTGGACAGGAGCAATCAGCCCCAGCATTTT.